Following are 14 T cell receptor beta chains from one sample sequenced in a study of metastatic and nonmetastatic thyroid tumors. MiXCR reprocessed the PCR reads for TCRdb. There are about 20,000 clones in the sample; roughly 23% occur only once, and approximately 15% lies in the top ten. Ahead of thyroid surgery, no patient had received treatment of any kind. Sequencing used tumor tissue. These receptors were taken from a female donor with papillary thyroid cancer or a benign thyroid nodule (not recorded which). Some clones in this sample may be carry-over from other donors' samples.

The sample holds many counts of this clone. The rearrangement uses TRBV20-1 and TRBJ2-5; unclear D gene. Germline CDR1 reads DFQATT; CDR2 reads SNEGSKA (reference sequence). This CDR3 has 11 residues. V was pared by 0 bases and J by 9 bases, with 8 bases between. The CDR3 protein is CSARDERAQYF. In nucleotides, the CDR3 is TGCAGTGCTAGAGATGAAAGGGCCCAGTACTTC.

The gene calls are TRBV11-2 and TRBJ2-3; the D gene is possibly TRBD2 (5 bases). Germline V gene sequence: CDR1 SGHAT, CDR2 FQNNGV. This CDR3 is 14 amino acids long. Between the trimmed V and J ends, which lost 0 bases and 4 bases, there was a span of 8 bases. The DNA for the CDR3 is TGTGCCAGCAGCTTAGATCTACTAGCAGATACGCAGTATTTT. It yields the protein CASSLDLLADTQYF. Filled out from reference TRBV11-2 and TRBJ2-3, the complete variable domain reads EAGVAQSPRYKIIEKRQSVAFWCNPISGHATLYWYQQILGQGPKLLIQFQNNGVVDDSQLPKDRFSAERLKGVDSTLKIQPAKLEDSAVYLCASSLDLLADTQYFGPGTRLTVL.

The rearrangement joins TRBV20-1 to TRBJ2-7, with 11 bases identical to TRBD2. V trimming: 0 bases; J trimming: 2 bases; junction bases outside the gene matches: 3. The V gene's germline CDR1 is DFQATT and CDR2 SNEGSKA (reference sequence). The CDR3 is 15 residues long. Here the CDR3 reads CSARDHSGGAYEQYF. The CDR3 DNA follows: TGCAGTGCTAGAGACCATAGCGGGGGGGCCTACGAGCAGTACTTC.

The chain joins TRBV30 to TRBJ2-7; TRBD1 aligns across 12 bases. From germline, CDR1 is GTSNPN and CDR2 SVGIG (reference sequence). V shed 5 bases, J shed 4 bases, and the junction held 6 bases outside the gene matches. The CDR3 contains 14 residues. The CDR3 nucleotides are TGTGCCTGGGAGGGGACAGGGGGCATGTACGAGCAGTACTTC. Translating gives CAWEGTGGMYEQYF.

This clone was counted ten times or more. The chain links TRBV20-1 to TRBJ1-1; no definite D call. V gave up 0 bases and J gave up 6 bases, with 11 bases separating them. Per the germline V gene, CDR1 is DFQATT and CDR2 is SNEGSKA (reference sequence). This CDR3 comprises 13 residues. CDR3: CSAREMRGAEAFF. The CDR3 DNA reads as TGCAGTGCTAGAGAGATGAGAGGAGCTGAAGCTTTCTTT.

V and J are TRBV28 and TRBJ2-7, with 10 positions matching TRBD2. V gave up 5 bases and J gave up 3 bases; unmatched junction bases: 1. Germline V gene sequence: CDR1 MDHEN, CDR2 SYDVKM. The CDR3 is 13 residues long. The CDR3 bases are TGTGCCAGCAGTGGACTAGCGGTCTACGAGCAGTACTTC. This encodes CASSGLAVYEQYF.

This clone was counted many times. The V call is TRBV12-3 or TRBV12-4, the J call TRBJ2-7, with 13 nucleotides matching TRBD2. The V and J ends lost 6 bases and 5 bases, in that order; junction bases with no gene match: 7. This CDR3 has 15 amino acids. CDR3: CASSPTSGREDEQYF. Written as DNA, the CDR3 is TGTGCCAGCAGCCCTACTAGCGGGAGGGAGGACGAGCAGTACTTC.

At least ten counts were recorded for this clone. V and J are TRBV7-2 and TRBJ2-1; D gene ambiguous. The ends were cut back, 4 bases at V and 6 bases at J, with 7 bases in the middle. Germline CDR1 and CDR2: SGHTA and FQGNSA. This CDR3 has 12 amino acids. Here the CDR3 DNA reads TGTGCCAGCAGCTACGAGCGCAATGAGCAGTTCTTC. As protein: CASSYERNEQFF.

The chain carries TRBV11-2 and TRBJ2-5; the D is unclear. V was trimmed by 1 base and J by 4 bases, leaving 10 bases between them. The CDR3 runs 14 residues. Per the germline V gene, CDR1 is SGHAT and CDR2 is FQNNGV. For the CDR3, the DNA is TGTGCCAGCAGCTTAGTCCCCCGAGGAGAGACCCAGTACTTC. This codes for CASSLVPRGETQYF. Together with reference TRBV11-2 and TRBJ2-5, the CDR3 gives the full variable domain: EAGVAQSPRYKIIEKRQSVAFWCNPISGHATLYWYQQILGQGPKLLIQFQNNGVVDDSQLPKDRFSAERLKGVDSTLKIQPAKLEDSAVYLCASSLVPRGETQYFGPGTRLLVL.

This clone appeared many times. The chain combines TRBV6-4 with TRBJ2-1; 8 bases line up with TRBD2. The trim removed 3 bases at V and 0 bases at J, leaving 1 base unmatched. The CDR3 loop spans 15 amino acids. Germline-derived CDR1 and CDR2 are MRHNA and SNTAGT. In nucleotides, the CDR3 is TGTGCCAGCAGTGAAGGGACTAGCTCCTACAATGAGCAGTTCTTC. Translated: CASSEGTSSYNEQFF.

This clone was seen ten or more times. The chain carries TRBV29-1 and TRBJ2-1; 16 bases match TRBD2. Trimming cost V 7 bases and J 0 bases; bases outside gene matches: 3. Germline V gene data show CDR1 as SQVTM and CDR2 as ANQGSEA. This CDR3 region has 16 residues. The CDR3 loop is CSAGLAGGYSYNEQFF. CDR3 bases: TGCAGCGCGGGACTAGCGGGAGGGTACTCCTACAATGAGCAGTTCTTC.

Many counts were recorded for this clone. This chain connects TRBV25-1 to TRBJ1-4, with a weak D call TRBD1 (5 bases). Germline CDR1 is MGHDK and CDR2 is SYGVNS. This CDR3 is 13 amino acids long. V dropped 4 bases and J dropped 7 bases, with 10 bases sitting between them. The DNA for the CDR3 is TGTGCCAGCAGTGGACAGCTGGGTGAAAAACTGTTTTTT. Translation gives CASSGQLGEKLFF. The entire variable domain, with the rest obtained from reference TRBV25-1 and TRBJ1-4, is as follows: EADIYQTPRYLVIGTGKKITLECSQTMGHDKMYWYQQDPGMELHLIHYSYGVNSTEKGDLSSESTVSRIRTEHFPLTLESARPSHTSQYLCASSGQLGEKLFFGSGTQLSVL.

This clone was seen ten or more times. This chain connects TRBV28 to TRBJ1-2; D is unclear. Germline values: CDR1 MDHEN, CDR2 SYDVKM. The ends were cut back, 2 bases at V and 6 bases at J, with 13 bases in the middle. The CDR3 is 14 residues long. CDR3 amino acids: CASSLPRAVNGYTF. CDR3 bases: TGTGCCAGCAGTTTACCCCGGGCTGTTAATGGCTACACCTTC.

Ten or more counts support this clone. The rearrangement uses TRBV4-1 and TRBJ2-5; possibly TRBD2 for D (5 bases). Germline assignment: CDR1 MGHRA and CDR2 YSYEKL. The CDR3 sequence is 15 residues long. V was cut by 8 bases and J by 5 bases, with 21 bases left in between. The CDR3 sequence is CASSVEGHSGETQYF. In DNA, the CDR3 is TGCGCCAGCTCCGTCGAGGGCCATTCCGGGGAGACCCAGTACTTC.